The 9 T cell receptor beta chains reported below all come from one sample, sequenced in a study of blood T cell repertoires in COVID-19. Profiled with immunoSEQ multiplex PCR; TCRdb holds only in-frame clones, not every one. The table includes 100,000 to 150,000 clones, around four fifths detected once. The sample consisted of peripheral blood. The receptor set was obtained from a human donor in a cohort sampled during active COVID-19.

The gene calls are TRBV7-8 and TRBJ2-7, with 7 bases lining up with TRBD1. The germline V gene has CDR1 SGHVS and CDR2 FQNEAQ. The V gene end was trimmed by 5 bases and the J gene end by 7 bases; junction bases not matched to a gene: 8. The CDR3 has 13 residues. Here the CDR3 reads CASSTARGREQYF. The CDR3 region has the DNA TGTGCCAGCAGCACAGCCAGGGGGAGAGAGCAGTACTTC.

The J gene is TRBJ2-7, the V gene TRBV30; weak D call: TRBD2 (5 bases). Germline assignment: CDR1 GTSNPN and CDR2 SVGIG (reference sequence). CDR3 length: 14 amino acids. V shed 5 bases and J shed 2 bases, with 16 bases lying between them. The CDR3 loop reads CAWVEAVGPYEQYF. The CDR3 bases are TGTGCCTGGGTCGAAGCGGTGGGCCCCTACGAGCAGTACTTC.

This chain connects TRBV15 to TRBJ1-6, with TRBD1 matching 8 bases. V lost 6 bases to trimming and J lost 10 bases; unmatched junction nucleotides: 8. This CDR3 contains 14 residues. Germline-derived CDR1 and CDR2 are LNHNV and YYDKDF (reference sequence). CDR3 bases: TGTGCCACCAGGTCGGACAGGGACGACTCACCCCTCCACTTT. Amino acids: CATRSDRDDSPLHF.

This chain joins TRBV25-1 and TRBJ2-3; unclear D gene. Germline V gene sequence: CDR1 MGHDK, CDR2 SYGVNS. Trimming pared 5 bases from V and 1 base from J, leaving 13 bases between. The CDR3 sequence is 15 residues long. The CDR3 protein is CASSFRLVGTDTQYF. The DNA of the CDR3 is TGTGCCAGCAGTTTCCGGTTGGTGGGCACAGATACGCAGTATTTT.

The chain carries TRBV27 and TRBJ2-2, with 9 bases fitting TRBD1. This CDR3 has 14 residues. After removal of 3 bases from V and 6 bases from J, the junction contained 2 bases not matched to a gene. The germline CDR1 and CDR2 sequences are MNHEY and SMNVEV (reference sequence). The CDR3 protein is CASSFRQGAGELFF. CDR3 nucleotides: TGTGCCAGCAGTTTCAGACAGGGGGCCGGGGAGCTGTTTTTT.

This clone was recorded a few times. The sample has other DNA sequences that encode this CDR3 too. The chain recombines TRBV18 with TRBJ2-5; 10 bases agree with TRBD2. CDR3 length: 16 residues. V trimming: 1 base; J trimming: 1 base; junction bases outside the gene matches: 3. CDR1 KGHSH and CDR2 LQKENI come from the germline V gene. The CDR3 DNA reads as TGTGCCAGCTCACCACTTCTAGCGGGGGTCCAAGAGACCCAGTACTTC. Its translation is CASSPLLAGVQETQYF.

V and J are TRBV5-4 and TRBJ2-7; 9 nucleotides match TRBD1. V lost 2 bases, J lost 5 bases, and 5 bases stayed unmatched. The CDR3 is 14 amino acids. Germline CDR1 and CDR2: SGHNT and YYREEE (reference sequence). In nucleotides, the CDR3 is TGTGCCAGCAGCTTAGGACAGGGGAAGAACGAGCAGTACTTC. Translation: CASSLGQGKNEQYF.

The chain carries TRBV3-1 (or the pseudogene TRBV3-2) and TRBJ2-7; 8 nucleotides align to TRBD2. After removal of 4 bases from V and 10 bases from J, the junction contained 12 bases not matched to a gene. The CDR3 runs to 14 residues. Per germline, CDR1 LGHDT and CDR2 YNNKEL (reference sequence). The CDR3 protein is CASSLRASGSTQYF. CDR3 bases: TGTGCCAGCAGCCTCCGGGCGAGCGGGAGTACTCAGTACTTC.

The DNA for the CDR3 is TGTGCCATCAGAGACCTTGGGACTAGCGGGAGCGGAGCGACAGATACGCAGTATTTT. This translates into CAIRDLGTSGSGATDTQYF. This chain connects TRBV10-3 to TRBJ2-3; 14 bases map to TRBD2. Trimming at V came to 6 bases and at J to 3 bases, leaving 14 bases not matched to a gene. This CDR3 region has 19 residues. Germline V lookup: CDR1 ENHRY, CDR2 SYGVKD.